The entry that follows covers one TCR beta chain sequence. The antigen is unknown. In the PCR, 60 Vbeta and 13 Jbeta primers were used. Clones were sequenced by immunoSEQ multiplex PCR, and TCRdb holds only the in-frame ones, with some missing. Here the sample spans approximately 200,000 clones, almost 80% being singletons. This sample is drawn from a study of cytomegalovirus exposure and HLA in healthy donors. For the study at large: Assignment to the Caucasian-associated ancestry cluster applied to approximately 80% of the approximately 360 genotyped donors.

Germline values: CDR1 SGDLS, CDR2 YYNGEE. The V end lost 7 bases, the J end lost 0 bases, and 10 bases lay between the germline ends. The CDR3 spans 13 residues. General study results and limits: Earlier analysis yielded a pattern in which most TCR beta V segments were productive about 90% or about 30% of the time.

Sequenced sample: PBMCs. The chain uses TRBV9 and TRBJ1-1; D uncertain. This receptor was obtained from a man aged 18 to 29 in good health and CMV-seronegative. CDR3 sequence reads: CASAAALNTEAFF. The CDR3 DNA sequence: TGTGCCAGCGCGGCAGCCTTGAACACTGAAGCTTTCTTT. Combining the CDR3 with reference TRBV9 and TRBJ1-1 gives the whole variable domain DSGVTQTPKHLITATGQRVTLRCSPRSGDLSVYWYQQSLDQGLQFLIQYYNGEERAKGNILERFSAQQFPDLHSELNLSSLELGDSALYFCASAAALNTEAFFGQGTRLTVV.